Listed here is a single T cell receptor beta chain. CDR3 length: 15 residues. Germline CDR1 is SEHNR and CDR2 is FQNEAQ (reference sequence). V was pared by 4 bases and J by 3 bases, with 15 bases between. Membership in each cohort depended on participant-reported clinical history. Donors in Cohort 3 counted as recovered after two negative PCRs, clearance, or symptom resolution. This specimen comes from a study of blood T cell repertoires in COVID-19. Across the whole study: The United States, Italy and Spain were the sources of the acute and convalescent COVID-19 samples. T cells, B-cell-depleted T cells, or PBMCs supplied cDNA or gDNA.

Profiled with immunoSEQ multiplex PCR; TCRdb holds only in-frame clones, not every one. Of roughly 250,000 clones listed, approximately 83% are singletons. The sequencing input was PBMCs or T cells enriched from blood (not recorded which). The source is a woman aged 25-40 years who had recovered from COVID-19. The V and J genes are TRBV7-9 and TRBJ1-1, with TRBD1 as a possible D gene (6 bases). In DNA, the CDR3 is TGTGCCAGCAGCTCAATACAGGGATCAGACACTGAAGCTTTCTTT. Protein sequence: CASSSIQGSDTEAFF.